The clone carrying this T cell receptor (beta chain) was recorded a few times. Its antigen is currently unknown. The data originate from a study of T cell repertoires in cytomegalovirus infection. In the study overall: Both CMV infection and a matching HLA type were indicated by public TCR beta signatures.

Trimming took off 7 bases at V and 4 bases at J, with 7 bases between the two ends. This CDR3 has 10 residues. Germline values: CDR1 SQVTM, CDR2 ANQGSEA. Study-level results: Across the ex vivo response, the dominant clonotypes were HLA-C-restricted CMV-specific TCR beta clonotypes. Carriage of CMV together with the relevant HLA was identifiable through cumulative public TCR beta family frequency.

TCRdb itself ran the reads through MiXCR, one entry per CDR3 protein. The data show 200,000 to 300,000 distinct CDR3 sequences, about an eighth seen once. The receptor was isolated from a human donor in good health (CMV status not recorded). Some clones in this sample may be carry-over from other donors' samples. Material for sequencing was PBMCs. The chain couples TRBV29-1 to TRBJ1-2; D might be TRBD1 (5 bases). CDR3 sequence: CSADSYGYTF. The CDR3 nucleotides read TGCAGCGCCGACAGCTATGGCTACACCTTC.